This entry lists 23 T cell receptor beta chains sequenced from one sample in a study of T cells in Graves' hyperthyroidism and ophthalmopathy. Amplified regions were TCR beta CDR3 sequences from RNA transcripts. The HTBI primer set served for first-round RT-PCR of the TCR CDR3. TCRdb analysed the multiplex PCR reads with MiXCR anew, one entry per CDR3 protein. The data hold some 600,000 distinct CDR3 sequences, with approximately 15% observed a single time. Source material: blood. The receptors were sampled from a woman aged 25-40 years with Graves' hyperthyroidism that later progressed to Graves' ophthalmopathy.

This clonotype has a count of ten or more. CDR3 loop: CATSRQQGPNEKLFF. The CDR3 DNA sequence: TGTGCCACCAGCCGGCAACAGGGCCCTAATGAAAAACTGTTTTTT. The chain employs TRBV15 and TRBJ1-4; tentatively, D is TRBD1 (6 bases). V lost 5 bases and J 3 bases, leaving 13 bases between the germline ends. The germline gives CDR1 LNHNV, CDR2 YYDKDF (reference sequence). This CDR3 is 15 amino acids long.

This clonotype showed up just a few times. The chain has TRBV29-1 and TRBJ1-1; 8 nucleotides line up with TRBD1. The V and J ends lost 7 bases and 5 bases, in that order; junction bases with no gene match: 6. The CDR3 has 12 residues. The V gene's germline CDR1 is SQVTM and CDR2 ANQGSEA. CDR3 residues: CSGTGYETEAFF. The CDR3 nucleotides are TGCAGCGGGACAGGGTACGAGACTGAAGCTTTCTTT.

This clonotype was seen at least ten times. The chain's CDR3 is CASSSRGLQETQYF. CDR3 coding DNA: TGTGCCAGCAGCTCGCGGGGGCTCCAAGAGACCCAGTACTTC. This rearrangement joins TRBV7-2 to TRBJ2-5, with TRBD2 as a possible D gene (7 bases). V shed 4 bases and J shed 1 base, with 10 bases lying between them. The CDR3 loop spans 14 amino acids. Germline loops: CDR1 SGHTA, CDR2 FQGNSA.

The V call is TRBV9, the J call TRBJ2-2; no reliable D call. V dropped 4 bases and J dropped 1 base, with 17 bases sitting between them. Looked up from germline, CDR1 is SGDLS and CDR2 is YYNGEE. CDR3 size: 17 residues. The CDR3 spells CASSSTDRLRNTGELFF. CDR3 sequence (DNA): TGTGCCAGCAGCTCAACCGACCGCCTCAGGAACACCGGGGAGCTGTTTTTT.

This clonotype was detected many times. As DNA, the CDR3 is TGTGCCAGCAGCTCATTCCTCACGGGACTAGCGGGAGAGGGTAGCTCCTACAATGAGCAGTTCTTC. Residues: CASSSFLTGLAGEGSSYNEQFF. The rearrangement joins TRBV7-9 to TRBJ2-1; 14 bases match TRBD2. CDR1 is SEHNR and CDR2 is FQNEAQ in the germline V gene (reference sequence). The V and J ends lost 4 bases and 0 bases, in that order; junction bases with no gene match: 17. The length of the CDR3 is 22 residues.

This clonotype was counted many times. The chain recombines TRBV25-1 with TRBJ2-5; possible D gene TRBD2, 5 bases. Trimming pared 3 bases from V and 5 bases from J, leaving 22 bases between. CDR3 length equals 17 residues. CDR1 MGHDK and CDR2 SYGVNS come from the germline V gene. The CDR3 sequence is CASSERKGERMLETQYF. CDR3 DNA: TGTGCCAGCAGTGAGCGGAAGGGAGAGAGAATGTTGGAGACCCAGTACTTC.

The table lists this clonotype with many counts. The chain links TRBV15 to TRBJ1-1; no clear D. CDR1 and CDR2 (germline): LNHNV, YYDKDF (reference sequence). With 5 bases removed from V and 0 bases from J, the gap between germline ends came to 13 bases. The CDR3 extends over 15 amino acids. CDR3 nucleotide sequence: TGTGCCACCAGCTCGCCACTGAGAATGAACACTGAAGCTTTCTTT. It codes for CATSSPLRMNTEAFF. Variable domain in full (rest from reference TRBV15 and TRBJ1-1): DAMVIQNPRYQVTQFGKPVTLSCSQTLNHNVMYWYQQKSSQAPKLLFHYYDKDFNNEADTPDNFQSRRPNTSFCFLDIRSPGLGDTAMYLCATSSPLRMNTEAFFGQGTRLTVV.

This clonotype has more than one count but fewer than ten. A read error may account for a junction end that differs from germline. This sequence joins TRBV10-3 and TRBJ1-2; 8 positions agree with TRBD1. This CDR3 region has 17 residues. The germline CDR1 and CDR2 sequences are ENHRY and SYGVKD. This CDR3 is CAISGEGQAKVHYGHTF. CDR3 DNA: TGTGCCATCAGTGGGGAGGGACAGGCTAAAGTTCACTATGGCCACACCTTC.

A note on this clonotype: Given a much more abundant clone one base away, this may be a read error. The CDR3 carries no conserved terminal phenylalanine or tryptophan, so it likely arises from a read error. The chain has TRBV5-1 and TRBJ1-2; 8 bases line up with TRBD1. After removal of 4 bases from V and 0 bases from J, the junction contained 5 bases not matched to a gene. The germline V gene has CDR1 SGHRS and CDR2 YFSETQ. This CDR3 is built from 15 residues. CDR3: CASSPQTGANYGYTS. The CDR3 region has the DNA TGCGCCAGCAGCCCCCAGACAGGGGCTAACTATGGCTACACCTCC.

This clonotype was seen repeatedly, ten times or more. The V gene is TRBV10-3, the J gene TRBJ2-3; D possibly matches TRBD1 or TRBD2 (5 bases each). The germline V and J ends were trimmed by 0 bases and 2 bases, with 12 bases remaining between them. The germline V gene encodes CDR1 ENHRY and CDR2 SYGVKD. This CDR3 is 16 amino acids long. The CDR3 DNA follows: TGTGCCATCAGTGAGTCTGGGGCGGGCTTCACAGATACGCAGTATTTT. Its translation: CAISESGAGFTDTQYF.

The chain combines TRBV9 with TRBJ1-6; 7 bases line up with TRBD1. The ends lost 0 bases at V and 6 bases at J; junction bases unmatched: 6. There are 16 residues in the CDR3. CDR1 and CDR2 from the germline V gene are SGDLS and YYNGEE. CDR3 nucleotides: TGTGCCAGCAGCGTAGACGGGCAGGGGGTTAATTCACCCCTCCACTTT. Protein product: CASSVDGQGVNSPLHF.

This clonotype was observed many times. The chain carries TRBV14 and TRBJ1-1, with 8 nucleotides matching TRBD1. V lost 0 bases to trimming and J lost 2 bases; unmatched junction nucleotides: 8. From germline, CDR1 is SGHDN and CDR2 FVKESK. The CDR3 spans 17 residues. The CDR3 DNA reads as TGTGCCAGCAGCCAAGATCTTGGACAGGGAGGAAACACTGAAGCTTTCTTT. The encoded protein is CASSQDLGQGGNTEAFF.

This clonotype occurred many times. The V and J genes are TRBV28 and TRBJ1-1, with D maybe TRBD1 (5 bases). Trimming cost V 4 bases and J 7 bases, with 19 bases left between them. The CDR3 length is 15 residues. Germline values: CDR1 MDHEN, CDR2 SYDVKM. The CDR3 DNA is TGTGCCAGCAGTTCCCCCGGAGGGGTTTTTAGTGAAGCTTTCTTT. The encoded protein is CASSSPGGVFSEAFF.

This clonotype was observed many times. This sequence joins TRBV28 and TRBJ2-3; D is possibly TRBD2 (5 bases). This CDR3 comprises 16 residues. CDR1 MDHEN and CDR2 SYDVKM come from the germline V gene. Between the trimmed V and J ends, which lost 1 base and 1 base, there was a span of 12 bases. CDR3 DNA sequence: TGTGCCAGCAGTTTATATACGGGGAGCCGCACAGATACGCAGTATTTT. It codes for CASSLYTGSRTDTQYF.

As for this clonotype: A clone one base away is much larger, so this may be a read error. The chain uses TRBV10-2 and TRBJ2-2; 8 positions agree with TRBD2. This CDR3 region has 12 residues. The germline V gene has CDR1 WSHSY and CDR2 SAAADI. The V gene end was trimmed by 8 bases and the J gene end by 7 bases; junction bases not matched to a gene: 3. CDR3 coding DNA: TGCGCCAGCCTCGGGGGGGTCGGGGAGCTGTTTTTT. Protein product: CASLGGVGELFF.

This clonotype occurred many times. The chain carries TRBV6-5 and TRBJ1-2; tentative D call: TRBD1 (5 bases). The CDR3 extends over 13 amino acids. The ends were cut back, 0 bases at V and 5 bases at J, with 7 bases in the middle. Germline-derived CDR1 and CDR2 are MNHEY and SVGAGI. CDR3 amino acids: CASSYSGRYGYTF. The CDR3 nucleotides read TGTGCCAGCAGTTACTCGGGGCGGTATGGCTACACCTTC.

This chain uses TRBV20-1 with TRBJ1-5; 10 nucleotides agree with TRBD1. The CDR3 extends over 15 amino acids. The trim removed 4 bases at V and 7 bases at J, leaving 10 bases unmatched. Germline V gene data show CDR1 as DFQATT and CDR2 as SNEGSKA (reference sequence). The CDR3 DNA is TGCAGTGCTACCCGGACAGGGGGGTTTGGCCAGCCCCAGCATTTT. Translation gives CSATRTGGFGQPQHF.

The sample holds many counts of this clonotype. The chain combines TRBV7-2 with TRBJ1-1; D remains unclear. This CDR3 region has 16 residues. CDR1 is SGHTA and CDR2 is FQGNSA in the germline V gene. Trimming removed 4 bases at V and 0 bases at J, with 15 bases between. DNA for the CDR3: TGTGCCAGCAGCTCATCAGAGGTACAGATGAACACTGAAGCTTTCTTT. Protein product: CASSSSEVQMNTEAFF.

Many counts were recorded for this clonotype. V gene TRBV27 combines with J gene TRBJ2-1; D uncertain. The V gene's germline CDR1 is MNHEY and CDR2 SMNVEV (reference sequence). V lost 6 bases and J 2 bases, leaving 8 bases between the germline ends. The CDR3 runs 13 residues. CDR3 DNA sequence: TGTGCCAGCAGCGTGGGCGCCTACAATGAGCAGTTCTTC. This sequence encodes CASSVGAYNEQFF.

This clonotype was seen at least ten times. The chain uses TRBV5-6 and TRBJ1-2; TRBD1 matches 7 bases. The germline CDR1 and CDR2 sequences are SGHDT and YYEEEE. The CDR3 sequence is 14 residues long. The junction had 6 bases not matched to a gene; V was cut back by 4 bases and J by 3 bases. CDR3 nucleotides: TGTGCCAGCAGCGGGGGACAGAGCGACTATGGCTACACCTTC. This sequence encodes CASSGGQSDYGYTF. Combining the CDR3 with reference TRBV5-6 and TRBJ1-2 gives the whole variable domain DAGVTQSPTHLIKTRGQQVTLRCSPKSGHDTVSWYQQALGQGPQFIFQYYEEEERQRGNFPDRFSGHQFPNYSSELNVNALLLGDSALYLCASSGGQSDYGYTFGSGTRLTVV.

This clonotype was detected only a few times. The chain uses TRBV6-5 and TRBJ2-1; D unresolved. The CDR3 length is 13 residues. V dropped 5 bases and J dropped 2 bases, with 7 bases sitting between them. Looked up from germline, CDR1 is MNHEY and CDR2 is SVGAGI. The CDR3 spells CASSPLTYNEQFF. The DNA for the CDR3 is TGTGCCAGCAGTCCCCTAACCTACAATGAGCAGTTCTTC.

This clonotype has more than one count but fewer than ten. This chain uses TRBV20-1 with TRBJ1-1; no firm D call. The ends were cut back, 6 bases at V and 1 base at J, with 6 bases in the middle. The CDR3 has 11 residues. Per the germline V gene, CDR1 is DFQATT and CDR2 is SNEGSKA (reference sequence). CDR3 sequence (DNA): TGCAGTGCGTTATGGAACACTGAAGCTTTCTTT. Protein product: CSALWNTEAFF.

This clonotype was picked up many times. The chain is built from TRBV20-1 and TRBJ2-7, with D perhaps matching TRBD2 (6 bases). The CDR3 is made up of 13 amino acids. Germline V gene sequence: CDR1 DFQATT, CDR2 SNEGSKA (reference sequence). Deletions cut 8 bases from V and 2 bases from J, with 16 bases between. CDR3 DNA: TGCAGTCCTATTCAGGGAGGTACCTACGAGCAGTACTTC. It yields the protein CSPIQGGTYEQYF.